The source of this T cell receptor beta chain is a study of blood T cell repertoires in COVID-19. The wider study: The origin of the acute and convalescent COVID-19 samples was the United States, Italy and Spain.

Germline values: CDR1 SGHRS, CDR2 YFSETQ. With V trimmed by 3 bases and J by 2 bases, 5 bases remained unmatched. This CDR3 spans 15 amino acids. Study processing details: The assay estimated nucleated cells by amplifying reference gene primers. Libraries were prepared by immunoSEQ multiplex PCR; TCRdb keeps only in-frame clonotypes and omits some of them. D and trimming were read from the DNA, whereas the V and J calls and clone size are those reported in that table. The table includes about 150,000 clones, about 91% detected once. This chain joins TRBV5-1 and TRBJ2-1; 7 nucleotides line up with TRBD2. What was sequenced was peripheral blood. The sequence derives from a woman between 50 and 59 years old with acute or convalescent COVID-19. The CDR3 loop is CASSSSGAAYNEQFF. The CDR3, as DNA: TGCGCCAGCAGCTCCAGCGGGGCCGCCTACAATGAGCAGTTCTTC.